This T cell receptor beta chain was observed in a study of T-cell memory formation after mild COVID-19. Notes on the study in general: SARS-CoV-2 specificity was not confirmed for second-wave clones peaking on day 37. CD4+ clones that contracted lay mainly in CM and EM; CD8+ ones lay in EMRA.

TCRdb fed the 5' RACE reads into MiXCR, producing one record per CDR3 protein. The data show 250,000 to 350,000 distinct CDR3 sequences, less than 20% seen once. As for this clonotype: Antigen unknown.

Germline CDR1 and CDR2: LGHNA and YSLEER. The CDR3 contains 14 residues. V was clipped by 0 bases and J by 3 bases, with 8 bases between them. Sequenced sample: PBMCs or a T cell subset sorted from them (not recorded which). This chain connects TRBV4-3 to TRBJ1-1; D gene uncertain. The sequence derives from a young man who had mild COVID-19 (a few samples of this study predate the infection). Cell type and time point are not known. The CDR3, as DNA: TGCGCCAGCAGCCAAGATCTCGGGGACACTGAAGCTTTCTTT. This encodes CASSQDLGDTEAFF.